This paragraph covers one T cell receptor (beta chain) sequence. These data belong to a study of blood T cell repertoires in COVID-19. As for the study in general: Material from acute and convalescent COVID-19 was sourced from the United States, Italy and Spain.

CDR3 length: 14 residues. Losses at the gene ends were 4 bases for V and 2 bases for J; bases not matched to a gene: 6. Germline lookup yields CDR1 SGHRS and CDR2 YFSETQ. The table came from immunoSEQ multiplex PCR; TCRdb's copy has only in-frame clones and leaves some out. The sample contains about 210,000 clones, 80% to 90% of which appear only once. The rearrangement joins TRBV5-1 to TRBJ2-7; TRBD2 aligns across 7 bases. This clonotype was sampled from a woman aged 40 to 49 with acute COVID-19. The specimen was PBMCs or T cells enriched from blood (not recorded which). The CDR3 bases are TGCGCCAGCAGCCAGCGGGGCCTCCCCTACGAGCAGTACTTC. Its protein product is CASSQRGLPYEQYF.